The source of this TCR beta chain is a study of blood T cells in healthy people across ages (dated by TCRdb to between 2014 and 2017). Turning to the overall study: In model experiments, template switching captured roughly one uniquely barcoded TCR beta cDNA molecule for every two T cells. Using deep sequencing normalized with unique cDNA molecular identifiers, the study measured how TCR beta repertoire diversity changes with age. Two additional independent replicas of 1 million unique cDNA reads from the same blood draw were analyzed for two donors (one aged 18 to 30 and one aged 80 or older). Four age groups were formed from the donors: young (average 16 years), middle-aged (just under 40), aged (approximately 60) and long-lived (less than 85). To avoid experimental bias, donors of different ages were randomly spread across the sequencing lanes. Here is what the overall study found, with its caveats: Conclusive comparison of naive and antigen-experienced compartments was prevented by the profiling of bulk unsorted PBMCs. Because the CMV infection status of the donors was unknown, age-related changes in expanded clonotypes may potentially have been confounded. Observed TCR beta diversity correlated strongly with the percentage of naive T cells measured by flow cytometry. Estimates of total diversity based on one million sequenced T cells were regarded as lower bounds and as underestimates. Observed TCR beta diversity per million T cells fell roughly linearly with age, and a significant reduction was already apparent by age approximately 41. Compared with the aged group, the long-lived group had more naive CD4+ T cells, fewer expanded clones and increased TCR diversity, a pattern suggesting age selection.

On this clonotype: Its antigen is currently not known. Per-nucleotide qualities are absent, and no much larger clonotype sits a single base away.

Library generation was performed with 5' RACE. Instrument on record: Illumina HiSeq 2500. The second PCR ran for about 6 to 11 cycles and used a J-beta primer mix along with a sample-barcoded 5' primer. A unique molecular identifier was introduced onto each TCR beta cDNA molecule by a template-switch 5' adaptor carrying 12 random nucleotides. Each sample yielded at least 3 million CDR3-containing paired-end reads. First-strand cDNA was synthesized from all RNA with the Mint cDNA synthesis kit, primed by a TRBC-specific oligonucleotide. All cDNA was treated with uracil-DNA glycosylase and then went through a first 18-cycle PCR with the universal primers M1SS and BC2_uni_R. In the original analysis: For normalization, 1 million high-quality reads were randomly selected from each sample, with every read carrying a distinct molecular identifier. Reads sharing molecular identifiers were discarded rather than binned into consensus sequences. MiTCR, with a Q25 quality threshold and the strictest error-elimination algorithm, was used for CDR3 identification, clonotype clustering and error correction. A nonparametric unseen species model with Euler transformation was used to estimate a lower bound on total TCR beta diversity. TCRdb trimmed the raw reads at Q25, called clones with MiXCR and kept productive beta chains. Every distinct CDR3 protein forms one entry, paired with its most common genes and DNA. The V and J calls come from TCRdb's annotation, not from the publication. This sample comprises approximately 730,000 distinct CDR3 sequences, around half of them detected only once. The ten largest clones add up to about 42% of the sample.

The 39 donors, aged about 6 to 90 years, were systemically healthy Caucasian individuals from Russia. Around 9.8 milliliters of peripheral blood were collected from each donor into EDTA-treated Vacutainer tubes. PBMCs were isolated by Ficoll-Paque density-gradient centrifugation, with at least 6.5 million obtained per sample. Trizol reagent was used to extract total RNA from PBMCs, with at least 5.5 micrograms per sample. Naive CD45RAhigh/CD27high T cell percentages were measured by flow cytometry on a PBMC aliquot from every donor. According to the germline V gene (reference sequence), CDR1 reads DFQATT and CDR2 reads SNEGSKA. V and J lose 1 base and 4 bases, and a span of 17 bases separates them. The CDR3 numbers 16 residues from cysteine through phenylalanine. Kept here is only the CDR3 DNA, which spans 48 bases and is read in frame from base 1.

The chain uses TRBV20-1 and TRBJ2-1, with a tentative D gene TRBD2 over 5 matching bases. This receptor was taken from a man older than 75 in good health. The sequencing input was blood. Read as DNA, the sequence is TGCAGTGCTAGAGCAATCCGGACTCGGCCTTACAATGAGCAGTTCTTC. This codes for CSARAIRTRPYNEQFF.